The source of this TCR beta chain is a study of cytomegalovirus exposure and HLA in healthy donors. Broader study findings: Most sequenced TCRs were rare (though some public TCRs occurred in many donors). In a later analysis, a genetic analysis reported fewer productive-TCR N-insertions in an Asian-associated ancestry cluster than the cohort average. A later analysis revealed that TCR association rates differed between HLA loci, peaking at DRB1 and bottoming out at HLA-C.

V lost 4 bases to trimming and J lost 4 bases; unmatched junction nucleotides: 6. The CDR3 extends over 14 amino acids. Germline V gives CDR1 SGHTA, CDR2 FQGNSA. The study ran its PCR with 60 Vbeta and 13 Jbeta primers. Here immunoSEQ multiplex PCR was the method, and the copy in TCRdb shows in-frame clones only, minus some. The data contain about 82,000 clones, roughly 64% of them singletons. A remark on this clone: Its antigen is not identified.

The rearrangement uses TRBV7-2 and TRBJ2-7, with 8 bases lining up with TRBD2. Sequenced input: PBMCs. This receptor was obtained from a woman in her forties in good health and CMV-seropositive. Written as DNA, the CDR3 is TGTGCCAGCAGCTCAGTTAGCGGGGAGTACGAGCAGTACTTC. Residues: CASSSVSGEYEQYF.